The 14 T cell receptor beta chains in this list originate from one sample, sequenced in a study of shared clonotypes between healthy human individuals. Using immunoSEQ multiplex PCR, the repertoire was profiled, and TCRdb retains in-frame clones only, with some absent. In the table there are approximately 1.1 million clones, around 78% of which are singletons. Sequenced material: memory CD4+ T cells from PBMCs. Stated subset: CD45RA-negative fraction. All receptors come from a man younger than 35 in good health. Some clones in this sample may be carry-over from other donors' samples.

The chain couples TRBV28 to TRBJ2-3, with TRBD2 identical over 7 bases. The germline V gene encodes CDR1 MDHEN and CDR2 SYDVKM. V trimming: 4 bases; J trimming: 2 bases; junction bases outside the gene matches: 3. The CDR3 spans 14 residues. The CDR3 sequence: CASSSAGDTDTQYF. The CDR3 nucleotides are TGTGCCAGCAGTTCGGCGGGGGACACAGATACGCAGTATTTT.

The gene calls are TRBV21-1 and TRBJ1-5; the table's TRBD1 call for D was not verified on the DNA. TRBV21-1 is marked as a pseudogene. This CDR3 is built from 16 residues. CDR3 loop: CASSKLRAGSNQPQHF. For the CDR3, the DNA is TGTGCCAGCAGCAAATTACGCGCAGGCAGCAATCAGCCCCAGCATTTT.

The chain links TRBV6-5 to TRBJ2-1; 7 bases line up with TRBD2. This CDR3 is built from 13 residues. Germline CDR1 MNHEY, CDR2 SVGAGI. Trimming at V came to 0 bases and at J to 9 bases, leaving 2 bases not matched to a gene. The chain's CDR3 is CASSYSGRVEQFF. The CDR3 region has the DNA TGTGCCAGCAGTTACTCGGGGAGGGTTGAGCAGTTCTTC.

This chain links TRBV13 with TRBJ2-1; possible D gene TRBD1, 6 bases. This CDR3 comprises 16 residues. Trimming took 4 bases from V and 8 from J, leaving 21 bases between them. Per the germline V gene, CDR1 is PRHDT and CDR2 is FYEKMQ (reference sequence). Here the CDR3 reads CASSSAGSGAWDEQFF. CDR3 nucleotide sequence: TGTGCCAGCAGCTCCGCCGGGTCAGGGGCTTGGGATGAGCAGTTCTTC.

This clone came up a few times. The chain combines TRBV28 with TRBJ1-1; 11 positions match TRBD1. Germline V gene lookup returns CDR1 MDHEN and CDR2 SYDVKM. The CDR3 sequence is 18 residues long. J was trimmed by 0 bases and V by 10 bases; bases with no gene match: 16. The CDR3 DNA reads as TGTGCCACCCTTAATGGGTGGACAGGGGGCCCCATGAACACTGAAGCTTTCTTT. This encodes CATLNGWTGGPMNTEAFF.

This clone was seen a handful of times. The chain is built from TRBV20-1 and TRBJ1-2; D call uncertain. V was pared by 3 bases and J by 8 bases, with 10 bases between. CDR3 size: 11 residues. Germline loops: CDR1 DFQATT, CDR2 SNEGSKA (reference sequence). The CDR3 DNA reads TGCAGTGCTAGTTTTCGGGTCGGCTACACCTTC. Protein sequence: CSASFRVGYTF.

V and J are TRBV30 and TRBJ2-7, with 8 bases that match TRBD2. V trimming: 3 bases; J trimming: 0 bases; junction bases outside the gene matches: 10. This CDR3 is built from 16 residues. The germline V gene encodes CDR1 GTSNPN and CDR2 SVGIG (reference sequence). CDR3 protein: CAWRQPRLANSYEQYF. The CDR3, as DNA: TGTGCCTGGAGACAGCCCCGACTAGCGAACTCCTACGAGCAGTACTTC.

The chain couples TRBV6-5 to TRBJ2-2; no clear D. The CDR3 runs to 15 residues. V was pared by 6 bases and J by 1 base, with 12 bases between. The germline gives CDR1 MNHEY, CDR2 SVGAGI. CDR3 bases: TGTGCCAGCAGCCCCCCTGGTGGGAACACCGGGGAGCTGTTTTTT. Translation: CASSPPGGNTGELFF.

Worth noting for this clone: Within the sample, other DNA sequences also encode this same CDR3. The chain has TRBV5-6 and TRBJ2-7; a possible D gene is TRBD1 (6 bases). V gave up 0 bases and J gave up 0 bases, with 7 bases separating them. This CDR3 is built from 14 residues. Germline V gene sequence: CDR1 SGHDT, CDR2 YYEEEE. CDR3 loop: CASSLAGVSYEQYF. As DNA, the CDR3 is TGTGCCAGCAGCTTGGCAGGGGTCTCCTACGAGCAGTACTTC.

The gene calls are TRBV28 and TRBJ2-3; 7 bases fit TRBD2. The CDR3 contains 16 residues. CDR1 MDHEN and CDR2 SYDVKM come from the germline V gene. Trimming at V came to 1 base and at J to 5 bases, leaving 9 bases not matched to a gene. This CDR3 reads CASSLSGGSGRDTQYF. CDR3 sequence (DNA): TGTGCCAGCAGTTTATCGGGCGGGAGTGGGAGAGATACGCAGTATTTT.

The chain combines TRBV7-2 with TRBJ1-2; D gene ambiguous. The CDR3 runs to 15 residues. The V gene lost 5 bases and the J gene lost 5 bases, with 18 bases spanning the gap. Per the germline V gene, CDR1 is SGHTA and CDR2 is FQGNSA. CDR3 residues: CASSRSRESEYGYTF. CDR3 DNA: TGTGCCAGCAGCCGTTCCCGAGAGTCGGAATATGGCTACACCTTC. Full variable domain (rest looked up from reference TRBV7-2 and TRBJ1-2): GAGVSQSPSNKVTEKGKDVELRCDPISGHTALYWYRQSLGQGLEFLIYFQGNSAPDKSGLPSDRFSAERTGGSVSTLTIQRTQQEDSAVYLCASSRSRESEYGYTFGSGTRLTVV.

The CDR3 protein is CASFDMFRSYNEQFF. Here the CDR3 DNA reads TGTGCCAGTTTTGATATGTTCCGCTCCTACAATGAGCAGTTCTTC. This rearrangement joins TRBV6-1 to TRBJ2-1; D call uncertain. V was pared by 9 bases and J by 0 bases, with 15 bases between. Germline loops: CDR1 MNHNS, CDR2 SASEGT. This CDR3 has 15 amino acids.

The chain joins TRBV5-1 to TRBJ2-5, with 9 nucleotides matching TRBD1. The CDR3 consists of 15 residues. Losses at the gene ends were 4 bases for V and 2 bases for J; bases not matched to a gene: 6. CDR1 SGHRS and CDR2 YFSETQ come from the germline V gene. In DNA form, the CDR3 reads TGCGCCAGCAGCCCACAGGGACAGGGTCAAGAGACCCAGTACTTC. This codes for CASSPQGQGQETQYF.

This clone was recorded once. The V call is TRBV30, the J call TRBJ2-5; a weak D match, TRBD1 (5 bases). V lost 3 bases and J 4 bases, leaving 12 bases between the germline ends. Germline values: CDR1 GTSNPN, CDR2 SVGIG (reference sequence). The CDR3 runs to 13 residues. As DNA, the CDR3 is TGTGCCTGGAGCCGAGGACACCTAGAGACCCAGTACTTC. Protein product: CAWSRGHLETQYF.